A selection of T cell receptor beta chains follows, all from one sample in a study of response to subunit inactivated influenza vaccine. TCRdb analysed the RT-PCR reads with MiXCR anew, one entry per CDR3 protein. The table includes about 570,000 distinct CDR3 sequences, about 11% detected once. This same sample was also taken into another study, of T cells expressing NK-cell markers.

The source was PBMCs from blood, collected on the day of vaccination. Receptors originate from a middle-aged man who received an inactivated influenza vaccine. Each CDR3 is given with its conserved first and last residue. D genes are given only for firm matches. The size of a clone is reported for some rows only, either as once, few or many, or as a class for expanded clones.

few,TRBJ2-2,NA,TRBV6-2/TRBV6-3,TGTGCCAGCAGTACGACAGCTACCGGGGAGCTGTTTTTT,CASSTTATGELFF
many,TRBJ2-2,NA,TRBV4-2,TGTGCCAGCAGCCAAGATTTTGCCCGAGCGAACACCGGGGAGCTGTTTTTT,CASSQDFARANTGELFF
few,TRBJ1-5,NA,TRBV2,TGTGCCAGCAGTGAAGAGCACACTATTAATCAGCCCCAGCATTTT,CASSEEHTINQPQHF
few,TRBJ1-5,TRBD1,TRBV18,TGTGCCAGCTCAAGCGGACAGGGAAACATCCATCAGCCCCAGCATTTT,CASSSGQGNIHQPQHF
few,TRBJ1-5,TRBD1,TRBV28,TGTGCCAGCAGTTTTTGGGGGGACAGCCTCAATCAGCCCCAGCATTTT,CASSFWGDSLNQPQHF
NA,TRBJ2-7,TRBD2,TRBV28,TGTGCCAGCCGTATTGGGGGAGGGAGCTACGAGCAGTACTTC,CASRIGGGSYEQYF
NA,TRBJ2-7,NA,TRBV6-5,TGTGCCAGCAGTTACTACCAGGGTCCCTACGAGCAGTACTTC,CASSYYQGPYEQYF
NA,TRBJ1-4,TRBD1,TRBV6-1,TGTGCCAGCAGCCCCGGGACAGGGCGAGGAAAACTGTTTTTT,CASSPGTGRGKLFF
NA,TRBJ2-6,NA,TRBV24-1,TGTGCCACCAGTGATTTTCGAGCAGGCACCCGCTCTGGGGCCAACGTCCTGACTTTC,CATSDFRAGTRSGANVLTF
NA,TRBJ1-4,NA,TRBV21-1,TGTGCCAGCAGCAAAGAGGGGACAGGGGGCTATGAAAAACTGTTTTTT,CASSKEGTGGYEKLFF
NA,TRBJ2-1,NA,TRBV7-2,TGTGCCAGCAGCCCCGAGGGAGCCCAACACAATGAGCAGTTCTTC,CASSPEGAQHNEQFF
NA,TRBJ2-7,NA,TRBV4-1,TGCGCCAGCAGCCATCCCGGACGGCTTTACGAGCAGTACTTC,CASSHPGRLYEQYF
many,TRBJ2-1,TRBD1,TRBV12-3/TRBV12-4,TGTGCCAGCAGTCCCTCAGGGGGAGTATACAATGAGCAGTTCTTC,CASSPSGGVYNEQFF
few,TRBJ2-1,NA,TRBV6-2/TRBV6-3,TGTGCCAGCAGACCCAGCGGAGACAATGAGCAGTTCTTC,CASRPSGDNEQFF
many,TRBJ2-3,TRBD2,TRBV20-1,TGCAGCGTAACGGGAGGCCCAGATACGCAGTATTTT,CSVTGGPDTQYF
many,TRBJ2-7,NA,TRBV20-1,TGCAGTGCTAGCGGGGGAACCTACGAGCAGTACTTC,CSASGGTYEQYF
many,TRBJ2-1,NA,TRBV6-2/TRBV6-3,TGTGCCAGCAGCCCCGGACGGAGCAATGAGCAGTTCTTC,CASSPGRSNEQFF
NA,TRBJ2-7,NA,TRBV19,TGTGCCAGTAGTATATCGGCGGCCCCCCACTACGAGCAGTACTTC,CASSISAAPHYEQYF
once,TRBJ1-5,NA,TRBV4-3,TGCGCCAGCAGCCAAGTCCAGGGAAGGCCCCAGCATTTT,CASSQVQGRPQHF
NA,TRBJ1-2,NA,TRBV7-9,TGTGCCAGCAGCTTCTCGGGGGTGGATGGCTACACCTTC,CASSFSGVDGYTF
few,TRBJ1-2,TRBD1,TRBV5-1,TGCGCCAGCAGCTTGGGGACAGGGATAATTGAGGGCTACACCTTC,CASSLGTGIIEGYTF
few,TRBJ2-1,NA,TRBV12-3/TRBV12-4,TGTGCCAGCAGCTGGGAATTAAGTAGAGGCAATGAGCAGTTCTTC,CASSWELSRGNEQFF
NA,TRBJ2-7,NA,TRBV21-1,TGTGCCAGCATCCCGTCCGGGACTAGCGGGATGGTCGGGCAGTACTTC,CASIPSGTSGMVGQYF
NA,TRBJ2-7,NA,TRBV29-1,TGCAGCGTTCGACCCTTCGGACCCTCTCCATCCTACGAGCAGTACTTC,CSVRPFGPSPSYEQYF
many,TRBJ1-5,NA,TRBV12-3/TRBV12-4,TGTGCCAGCAGTTTTGGGGGCAATCAGCCCCAGCATTTT,CASSFGGNQPQHF
few,TRBJ1-6,TRBD1,TRBV12-3/TRBV12-4,TGTGCCAGCAGTACCCGGGACAGGGAGTTCAATTCACCCCTCCACTTT,CASSTRDREFNSPLHF
NA,TRBJ1-4,NA,TRBV7-9,TGTGCCAGCAGCTTAGGTTGGGGGTTGGATGAAAAACTGTTTTTT,CASSLGWGLDEKLFF
few,TRBJ2-7,NA,TRBV3-1,TGTGCCAGCAGCCAAGGGTCGGACAGATCCTACGAGCAGTACTTC,CASSQGSDRSYEQYF
few,TRBJ2-7,TRBD1,TRBV12-3/TRBV12-4,TGTGCCAGCAGTTTCAGGGACAGGGTTTCACGGGAGCAGTACTTC,CASSFRDRVSREQYF
NA,TRBJ2-1,TRBD2,TRBV11-2,TGTGCCAGCAGCACCTGGACTAGCGGGAGGGCCAGCTACAATGAGCAGTTCTTC,CASSTWTSGRASYNEQFF
NA,TRBJ2-7,NA,TRBV13,TGTGCCAGCAGCCGAGGGGGACACTACGAGCAGTACTTC,CASSRGGHYEQYF
many,TRBJ1-4,NA,TRBV3-1,TGTGCCACGGTGCCCGGGGCCCCGGGGAAAAAACTGTTTTTT,CATVPGAPGKKLFF
NA,TRBJ2-7,NA,TRBV28,TGTGCCACCTATAATCGGGACTCTTCCGAGCAGTACTTC,CATYNRDSSEQYF
NA,TRBJ2-2,TRBD2,TRBV7-3,TGTGCCAGCAGCCCTAGCGGGGCGAACACCGGGGAGCTGTTTTTT,CASSPSGANTGELFF
NA,TRBJ2-1,NA,TRBV11-2,TGTGCCAGCAGCTTAGCCGGGACGGGAACGAGGGAGCAGTTCTTC,CASSLAGTGTREQFF
many,TRBJ2-5,NA,TRBV20-1,TGCAGTGTCGGGCAGATTCAAGAGACCCAGTACTTC,CSVGQIQETQYF
few,TRBJ2-7,NA,TRBV3-1,TGTGCCAGCAGCCAGGTAGCGGACTCGTTGGGGGAGCAGTACTTC,CASSQVADSLGEQYF
few,TRBJ2-2,TRBD2,TRBV4-2,TGTGCCAGCAGCCAAGAAGGTGGCGGGAGAGGTGGCGGGGAGCTGTTTTTT,CASSQEGGGRGGGELFF
few,TRBJ2-3,NA,TRBV30,TGTGCCTGGAACCCAGGCCTCAGTTTGGATACGCAGTATTTT,CAWNPGLSLDTQYF
NA,TRBJ2-5,TRBD2,TRBV20-1,TGCAGTGCTGGACGGACTAGCGAGAGCCAAGAGACCCAGTACTTC,CSAGRTSESQETQYF
NA,TRBJ2-7,TRBD2,TRBV5-1,TGCGCCAGCAGCCCCGGGGTAGCGGGAGCCAACAACGAGCAGTACTTC,CASSPGVAGANNEQYF
few,TRBJ2-7,NA,TRBV12-3/TRBV12-4,TGTGCCAGCACTCTCTCTGGGATGGGAGAATACGAGCAGTACTTC,CASTLSGMGEYEQYF
few,TRBJ2-3,NA,TRBV2,TGTGCCACTCGCGCAGGGGCGGGCACAGATACGCAGTATTTT,CATRAGAGTDTQYF
NA,TRBJ2-2,TRBD1,TRBV6-2/TRBV6-3,TGTGCCAGCAGCAGGCCGGGACAGAGCCCGAACACCGGGGAGCTGTTTTTT,CASSRPGQSPNTGELFF
NA,TRBJ2-3,TRBD2,TRBV5-1,TGCGCCAGCAGCTTGTTTCCTAGCGGGGTTAGCACAGATACGCAGTATTTT,CASSLFPSGVSTDTQYF
many,TRBJ2-7,NA,TRBV28,TGTGCCAGCAGTTTGCCCGGGACTCTCTACGAGCAGTACTTC,CASSLPGTLYEQYF
NA,TRBJ2-3,NA,TRBV7-8,TGTGCCAGCAGCGGAGCCTTCGGGGGCCCCACAGATACGCAGTATTTT,CASSGAFGGPTDTQYF
many,TRBJ2-3,NA,TRBV5-1,TGTGCCAGCAGTTTAGGGGGCACAGATACGCAGTATTTT,CASSLGGTDTQYF
many,TRBJ2-7,NA,TRBV29-1,TGCAGCGTTGGAGCGGGTACAACCTACGAGCAGTACTTC,CSVGAGTTYEQYF